The sequence of this TCR beta chain was determined in a study of cytomegalovirus exposure and HLA in healthy donors (dated by TCRdb to the late 2010s). Turning to the overall study: An earlier analysis of more than 550 of the donors reported about 280 Gb of sequence data and around 110 million unique TCR beta sequences obtained from around 170 million T cells. An early release that covered around 590 HLA-typed donors contained about 300 gigabases of sequencing data and about 84 million unique TCR sequences. The genetic ancestry cluster associated with self-reported Caucasian donors included roughly four fifths of the approximately 410 genotyped donors. The study was designed to test whether signatures of past pathogen exposure could be identified by cataloging public T cell receptors. The T cell repertoires of 700 or so subjects were profiled by immunosequencing and related to cytomegalovirus serostatus. Along with the approximately 700-subject first cohort, a separate validation cohort of more than 90 different subjects was used. To predict cytomegalovirus infection status, the study brought together high-throughput TCR immunosequencing, statistical association of individual TCRs with disease status, and machine learning. A later analysis re-examined previously published TCR beta repertoires from 500 to 700 donors and added high-resolution HLA genotyping to investigate patterns of TCR occurrence. The later analysis used no new phenotypic data to find candidate immune exposures, relying instead on TCR beta sequences and their occurrence across donors. In an earlier analysis of about 590 of the donors, high-throughput TCR beta sequencing was used to judge whether each TCR beta V gene segment behaved as functional or pseudogenic. Alongside the repertoire data, information on donor age, sex, ethnicity and CMV serostatus was compiled. In a later genetic analysis, genome-wide SNP genotypes for 398 of the 666 donors were used, and that subset was treated as a discovery cohort. All discovery cohort repertoires had been generated using a single sequencing platform. HLA typing covered class I and class II loci at four-digit resolution. Typing coverage varied by locus: about 629-630 donors for A, B, C, DRB1 and DQB1; some 520 for DQA1; about 600 for DPA1; fewer than 480 for DPB1. About 5 DR-DQ haplotypes were handled as single units for association and clustering, since linkage in the cohort was strong. Across 398 genotyped donors of the cohort, an average of approximately 240,000 unique TCR beta nucleotide sequences per donor were sequenced, and 15% to 20% of those sequences were non-productive.

CDR1 and CDR2 were assigned from the germline V gene (reference sequence) as LNHDA and SQIVND. CDR3 length: 18 amino acids, cysteine to phenylalanine. CDR3 DNA is the only sequence kept; it has 54 bases, read in frame from the first base. Ends trimmed: V by 0 bases, J by 7 bases; bases unmatched to a gene: 12. On this clone itself: It lacks a known antigen. Base-call qualities are not available, and no considerably larger clone is one nucleotide away.

What the work shows at the level of the full study, not this receptor alone: A further reported finding was that TCR beta sequences accurately predicted the HLA-A and HLA-B alleles for most subjects in the first cohort. A later genetic analysis reported fewer N-insertions in productive TCRs among donors in an Asian-associated ancestry cluster than the roughly 640-donor mean. According to a later analysis, TCR association rates differed among HLA loci, with DRB1 alleles showing the most associated TCRs and HLA-C alleles showing the fewest. This cohort had only TCR beta chains sequenced, and the lack of alpha or paired-chain data limited which features could be detected. In both the original and validation cohorts, the classifier was reported to diagnose cytomegalovirus status with high specificity and sensitivity. The authors suggested that the approach could potentially be generalized to other disease states and immunological phenotypes. V-gene and J-gene trimming of TCR beta chains was associated with a missense DCLRE1C variant in a later genetic analysis, and the association was replicated in an independent cohort. Some IMGT-functional V segments, including TRBV6-2 and TRBV6-3, could not be told apart with the 87-base-pair reads, so those segments were excluded. According to a later analysis, most CMV-associated TCR beta chains appeared to be HLA-restricted, and the HLA associations seemed to be driven largely by CMV exposure. In vitro tests confirmed that a few of the cytomegalovirus-associated TCR beta chains recognize cytomegalovirus antigens. When HLA alleles, especially DR and DQ, strongly co-occurred, TCR associations were difficult to assign to individual alleles. A group of highly shared sequence variants was considered likely to be a technical artifact of the sequencing pipeline. Specific HLA alleles were associated with 16,951 TCR beta sequences at a false discovery rate of 0.05 in a later analysis. An earlier analysis of approximately 590 of the donors showed that most TCR beta V segments appeared in productive rearrangements either about 87% or about 30% of the time, which broadly matched IMGT annotations. Most TCR sequences were seen in very few donors, while some public TCRs were found in many individuals. Correlated functional status among segregating V segments might be attributable to linkage disequilibrium, but an unknown experimental factor could not be ruled out. Because counts were too low, roughly 17 rarely observed V segments, including chromosome 9 orphons, were left out of the earlier analysis of several hundred of the donors. A later analysis reported that several top co-occurrence clusters appeared linked to parvovirus B19, influenza, CMV and Epstein-Barr virus. CMV serostatus was the only immune exposure information available for the cohort. The presence/absence analyses assumed that sequencing depth was roughly uniform across donors, and that assumption may not be true. The study gave a list of about 170 TCR beta chains associated with cytomegalovirus. In a later analysis, HLA-associated TCR beta chains showed more clonal expansion and lower generation probabilities than non-associated chains that were equally common. Because HLA typing was unavailable for some donors at each locus, only the typed subset was used in association tests.

Receptor amplification or capture employed the immunoSEQ multiplex PCR assay. A mixture of 60 forward primers for TCR Vbeta segments and 13 reverse primers for TCR Jbeta segments was used in the multiplex PCR. A multiplex PCR assay on genomic DNA amplified the CDR3 region of rearranged TCR beta genes. The Illumina HiSeq System was used to sequence the amplified TCR beta libraries as 87-base-pair reads. As for the original processing: Across the 600 to 700 repertoires, a later analysis counted tens of millions of unique TCR beta chains, roughly 11 million of which were shared by at least two donors. Raw reads were error-corrected and collapsed into unique sequences with a nearest-neighbor algorithm that merged closely related sequences to remove PCR and sequencing errors. V, D and J gene segments were assigned by aligning CDR3 sequences to IMGT reference sequences. For a sequence to be retained, a match of at least six nucleotides was required to both a V gene segment and a J gene segment. Rearrangements were classified as productive when the CDR3 lacked stop codons and remained in frame with V and J, and all other rearrangements were classified as non-productive. CDR3 was defined by IMGT convention, running from the second conserved V-encoded cysteine to the conserved J-encoded phenylalanine. Sequences without an unambiguous match to a single V gene segment were excluded from the earlier analysis of several hundred of the donors. In an earlier analysis of around 600 of the donors, V segments were called functional above 56.7% productive rearrangements and were called segregating when the between-donor standard deviation exceeded 5%. A statistical classification framework was developed to diagnose cytomegalovirus status using the catalog of TCR beta chain sequences. In a later analysis, TCR nucleotide sequences were compared against IMGT/GENE-DB human TR gene sequences so that V and J genes could be assigned. Using the TCRdist pipeline, a later analysis assigned CDR3 sequences along with most-parsimonious VDJ recombination scenarios. In a later analysis, each TCR beta chain was defined by its CDR3 amino acid sequence together with its V-gene family, and reads lacking a unique V-gene family were excluded. To address suspected cross-contamination and a sequencing artifact, a later analysis removed over 500 highly shared, low-generation-probability nucleotide sequences. In a later analysis, a clonal expansion index for each public chain was calculated from normalized within-repertoire ranks of inferred template counts. A later analysis computed generation probabilities with a VDJ recombination model fitted to out-of-frame rearrangements, and checked the results against IGoR. Hypergeometric tests were used in a later analysis to score TCR-TCR, TCR-HLA and TCR-CMV co-occurrence, with a repertoire-size bias correction applied to the TCR pairs. False discovery rates were estimated in a later analysis by permuting HLA or CMV assignments 20 times. In a later analysis, co-occurring TCRs were grouped using DBSCAN, and TCRdist sequence similarity was added for clustering within HLA-allele-positive subsets. For co-occurrence clustering, repertoires with fewer than 30,000 or more than 120,000 public chains were excluded, along with roughly 5 repertoires with anomalous nucleotide sharing. TCRdb mirrors the immuneACCESS table, restricted to in-frame sequences. Some clones are absent from its copies; in checked studies, under half trace to an unresolved V gene, and the reason for the others is unknown. That table gives V, J and clone size, and the DNA gave D and trimming. The sample yields about 150,000 clones; roughly 80% were counted once. The top ten clonotypes cover approximately 4% of the sample.

The cohort consisted of 650 to 850 healthy bone marrow donors. All cohort members were sampled while nominally healthy, although unrecorded immune exposures were likely present. The donor was CMV seropositive and belonged to the group of 250 to 300 seropositive cohort members. Each donor provided a peripheral blood sample, and peripheral blood mononuclear cells were used for TCR beta sequencing. The Qiagen DNeasy Blood Extraction Kit was used to extract genomic DNA from the blood cell samples. The sequencing sample was made of PBMCs. The TCR comes from a woman between 40 and 50 years old in good health and CMV-seropositive. The sequence joins TRBV19 to TRBJ1-2, with TRBD1 identical over 12 junction bases. The CDR3 is CASSIDQGQGAGRSGYTF. In nucleotide form, the sequence is TGTGCCAGTAGTATAGATCAGGGACAGGGGGCAGGAAGAAGTGGCTACACCTTC.